This is a list of T cell receptor beta chains from one sample in a study of CD8+ T cells in alopecia areata. The assay was immunoSEQ multiplex PCR, and TCRdb's table has in-frame clones only and misses some. The data show 90,000 to 150,000 clones, 35% to 40% seen once. Input material: CD4+ T cells sorted from blood. The source of these receptors is a human donor with alopecia areata. The CDR3 runs from the conserved cysteine through the conserved F or W. The D gene is left open where the match is weak. Expanded clones are given a class, and other clones once, few, many or no size at all.

TGCGCCAGCAGCTGGGGACAGAACGAGCAGTACTTC	CASSWGQNEQYF	TRBV5-1	TRBJ2-7	TRBD1	few
TGTGCCAGCAGTGCGGGGGGAGAGACCCAGTACTTC	CASSAGGETQYF	TRBV2	TRBJ2-5	TRBD2	.
TGTGCCATCAGCCTCGGGACAGATACCTACGAGCAGTACTTC	CAISLGTDTYEQYF	TRBV10-3	TRBJ2-7	TRBD1	few
TGCGCCAGCAGCCCTATGGACAGGGGAAACACCGGGGAGCTGTTTTTT	CASSPMDRGNTGELFF	TRBV4-1	TRBJ2-2	TRBD1	.
TGTGCCTGGAGTCGGGGACAAATCTACGAGCAGTACTTC	CAWSRGQIYEQYF	TRBV30	TRBJ2-7	.	.
TGTGCCAGCAGCTCACAGGGGAGGCGCACAGATACGCAGTATTTT	CASSSQGRRTDTQYF	TRBV7-8	TRBJ2-3	.	.
TGCAGCGTTAGCAGGGGAATTCGGATCGAGCAGTACTTC	CSVSRGIRIEQYF	TRBV29-1	TRBJ2-7	.	.
TGCGCCAGCAGCTTGAACCCGAAGGGGAGACAGGGTCCTGAGCAGTTCTTC	CASSLNPKGRQGPEQFF	TRBV5-1	TRBJ2-1	TRBD1	.
TGCGCCAGCCGGGACAACCAGGGCGAGCAGTACTTC	CASRDNQGEQYF	TRBV5-1	TRBJ2-7	.	few
TGTGCCAGCAAGGACAGGGCTGGGGCCAACGTCCTGACTTTC	CASKDRAGANVLTF	TRBV5-6	TRBJ2-6	TRBD1	few
TGTGCCAGCAGCTTAGCTCCAGGGGGAAAGGGGGCTACTGAAGCTTTCTTT	CASSLAPGGKGATEAFF	TRBV7-3	TRBJ1-1	TRBD1	.
TGTGCCAGTAGTACCGGGAGGGAGTACAATGAGCAGTTCTTC	CASSTGREYNEQFF	TRBV19	TRBJ2-1	TRBD2	.
TGTGCCAGCAGCTCCTCAGGAGTAGATACGCAGTATTTT	CASSSSGVDTQYF	TRBV7-9	TRBJ2-3	.	.
TGTGCCAGCAGTGGGTTTGGGCAGGGCTACGAGCAGTACTTC	CASSGFGQGYEQYF	TRBV6-5	TRBJ2-7	.	.
TGCAGCGTATCGACTAGCGGGAGGGCTTCCTACAATGAGCAGTTCTTC	CSVSTSGRASYNEQFF	TRBV29-1	TRBJ2-1	TRBD2	few
TGTGCCAGCAGTGCGACCACAGATACGCAGTATTTT	CASSATTDTQYF	TRBV2	TRBJ2-3	.	few
TGTGCCAGCAGCACCCGGACAGGGTCGAACACTGAAGCTTTCTTT	CASSTRTGSNTEAFF	TRBV7-9	TRBJ1-1	TRBD1	few
TGTGCCAGCAGCTTATACCCCCCGAGGAGAGGGGGCAATCAGCCCCAGCATTTT	CASSLYPPRRGGNQPQHF	TRBV7-2	TRBJ1-5	.	few
TGTGCCAGCAGCTCCCTGGACAGGGAGGCCCAGTACTTC	CASSSLDREAQYF	TRBV7-2	TRBJ2-5	TRBD1	.
TGTGCCAGCAGCCCCCTCGGCGCTAGCTCCTACGAGCAGTACTTC	CASSPLGASSYEQYF	TRBV4-2	TRBJ2-7	.	.
TGTGCCTGGAGTGGGCCCAGGGTCGCGTACTTC	CAWSGPRVAYF	TRBV30	TRBJ2-7	.	.
TGTGCCAGCACCCTAAGGAGGGTCGGCTATGGCTACACCTTC	CASTLRRVGYGYTF	TRBV6-1	TRBJ1-2	.	.
TGCGCAGTGACCCCGACTAAACTGTTTTTT	CAVTPTKLFF	TRBV29-1	TRBJ1-4	.	.
TGTGCCAGCATGTCGGGCAGCCAAGAGACCCAGTACTTC	CASMSGSQETQYF	TRBV28	TRBJ2-5	.	few
TGTGCCAGCAGCTTAGCGCCCGCACAGGGAATCGAGACCCAGTACTTC	CASSLAPAQGIETQYF	TRBV7-2	TRBJ2-5	.	.
TGCGCCAGCAGCGCGGGACAGAAAGGAGATACGCAGTATTTT	CASSAGQKGDTQYF	TRBV5-1	TRBJ2-3	.	.
TGTGCCACCAGCAGAGTGGACAGGATTCAAGAGACCCAGTACTTC	CATSRVDRIQETQYF	TRBV15	TRBJ2-5	TRBD1	.
TGCAGCGCCGTCGGGGCGGTTAACAACTATGGCTACACCTTC	CSAVGAVNNYGYTF	TRBV29-1	TRBJ1-2	.	.
TGTGCCAGCAGTCCGGACAGGGGTTTTGGCTACACCTTC	CASSPDRGFGYTF	TRBV7-2	TRBJ1-2	TRBD1	.
TGCGCCAGCAGCTTGGACCTCCCATCTACGCAGTATTTT	CASSLDLPSTQYF	TRBV5-1	TRBJ2-3	.	.
TGCAGCGTTACTGGACAGGGGGCTAACTACGAGCAGTACTTC	CSVTGQGANYEQYF	TRBV29-1	TRBJ2-7	TRBD1	few
TGTGCCAGCAGTTACGCCGGGATAGCGGGTCCCTACGAGCAGTACTTC	CASSYAGIAGPYEQYF	TRBV6-6	TRBJ2-7	TRBD2	.
TGTGCCTGGAGTTTCCGGGACAGGGATGGCTATGGCTACACCTTC	CAWSFRDRDGYGYTF	TRBV30	TRBJ1-2	TRBD1	.
TGCGCCAGCAGCCCCGGGGACAGGGGACAAGAGACCCAGTACTTC	CASSPGDRGQETQYF	TRBV5-1	TRBJ2-5	TRBD1	.
TGTGCCAGCAGCCAAGGGGTGTTAACTGAAGCTTTCTTT	CASSQGVLTEAFF	TRBV14	TRBJ1-1	.	.
TGTGCCAGCAGGCCAGCTAACACTGAAGCTTTCTTT	CASRPANTEAFF	TRBV2	TRBJ1-1	.	.
TGTGCCCTTCAGACAGGGCCTAACTATGGCTACACCTTC	CALQTGPNYGYTF	TRBV30	TRBJ1-2	TRBD1	.
TGTGCCAGCAGCCTTCGGTCGATGGGGGAGACCCAGTACTTC	CASSLRSMGETQYF	TRBV7-2	TRBJ2-5	.	few
TGTGCCAGCCACAGGGATCCTTCCATTCAGTACTTC	CASHRDPSIQYF	TRBV19	TRBJ2-4	.	.
TGCAGCGTTGAAGGGGCGGGCCAAGCGAACTATGGCTACACCTTC	CSVEGAGQANYGYTF	TRBV29-1	TRBJ1-2	.	few
TGTGCCAGCTCACCCCAGGGACTAGCGGGATTCAATGAGCAGTTCTTC	CASSPQGLAGFNEQFF	TRBV18	TRBJ2-1	TRBD2	.
TGTGCCAGCCTCTTCAGGCGGGGGACACCATACGAGCAGTACTTC	CASLFRRGTPYEQYF	TRBV28	TRBJ2-7	.	few
TGTGCCAGCAGCTTCCCCAACAGGGAAGAGACCCAGTACTTC	CASSFPNREETQYF	TRBV5-4	TRBJ2-5	.	.
TGTGCCAGCAGCTTATTCCCAGCGGGGGGCCCAGATACGCAGTATTTT	CASSLFPAGGPDTQYF	TRBV7-2	TRBJ2-3	TRBD2	.
TGCGCCAGCAGCCAAGTACATACGACTGTGCAGTACTTC	CASSQVHTTVQYF	TRBV4-3	TRBJ2-7	.	once
TGCAGCGTTGAGCTAGCGGCGACCTACAATGAGCAGTTCTTC	CSVELAATYNEQFF	TRBV29-1	TRBJ2-1	TRBD2	.
TGCAGCGTTGCGGGGACAGACGGCGGGCAGCCCCAGCATTTT	CSVAGTDGGQPQHF	TRBV29-1	TRBJ1-5	TRBD1	.
TGCAGCGTAGCTGGACAGGGCAATCAGCCCCAGCATTTT	CSVAGQGNQPQHF	TRBV29-1	TRBJ1-5	TRBD1	.
TGTGCCAGCAGTTTACCCACTAGCGGCTACAATGAGCAGTTCTTC	CASSLPTSGYNEQFF	TRBV28	TRBJ2-1	TRBD2	few